This T cell receptor (beta chain) was sequenced for a study of blood T cell repertoires in COVID-19. Measured with immunoSEQ multiplex PCR; TCRdb has only the in-frame clones, and not every one. The sample lists hundreds of thousands of clones; 80% to 90% were seen once. J was trimmed by 6 bases and V by 5 bases; bases with no gene match: 11. Germline V gives CDR1 LNHDA, CDR2 SQIVND (reference sequence). The CDR3 totals 16 residues. This clonotype was sampled from a man younger than 35 who had recovered from COVID-19. The sequencing input was PBMCs or T cells enriched from blood (not recorded which). This chain joins TRBV19 and TRBJ2-1, with 9 bases lining up with TRBD2. The CDR3 loop reads CASSSIAGALTNEQFF. In DNA form, the CDR3 reads TGTGCCAGTAGTTCTATAGCGGGGGCCTTGACCAATGAGCAGTTCTTC.